The 32 T cell receptor beta chains given below trace back to one sample, sequenced in a study of cytomegalovirus exposure and HLA in healthy donors. PCR used 60 Vbeta primers and 13 Jbeta primers. The method was immunoSEQ multiplex PCR; TCRdb's version includes in-frame clones alone and lacks a portion of them. Of 35,000 to 45,000 clones in the sample, more than 60% are singletons; the top ten hold over 6.5%. The sequenced sample consisted of PBMCs. These receptors all stem from a young man in good health and CMV-seronegative.

The chain uses TRBV29-1 and TRBJ2-1; 8 bases are shared with TRBD1. V dropped 5 bases and J dropped 8; count of bases not matched to a gene: 14. This CDR3 has 15 amino acids. Looked up from germline, CDR1 is SQVTM and CDR2 is ANQGSEA. CDR3 amino acids: CSVTGSGGGLDEQFF. DNA for the CDR3: TGCAGCGTTACCGGTTCAGGGGGCGGCTTGGATGAGCAGTTCTTC.

The chain carries TRBV5-1 and TRBJ2-7; possible D gene TRBD1, 6 bases. The CDR3 runs to 14 residues. CDR1 and CDR2 (germline): SGHRS, YFSETQ. V was clipped by 1 base and J by 1 base, with 9 bases between them. The CDR3 is CASSLTGKSYEQYF. CDR3 coding DNA: TGCGCCAGCAGCTTGACAGGGAAATCCTACGAGCAGTACTTC.

The gene calls are TRBV7-9 and TRBJ2-2, with 7 bases fitting TRBD1. CDR1 SEHNR and CDR2 FQNEAQ come from the germline V gene (reference sequence). The CDR3 has 15 amino acids. V was clipped by 4 bases and J by 2 bases; unmatched bases: 4. CDR3 sequence reads: CASSSTGVNTGELFF. In DNA form, the CDR3 reads TGTGCCAGCAGCTCAACAGGGGTTAACACCGGGGAGCTGTTTTTT.

This clone was detected only once. This chain uses TRBV6-5 with TRBJ2-2; D is undetermined. The CDR3 is made up of 14 amino acids. Germline V lookup: CDR1 MNHEY, CDR2 SVGAGI. With 6 bases removed from V and 0 bases from J, the gap between germline ends came to 8 bases. The CDR3 nucleotides read TGTGCCAGCAGGCCGGCGGCGAACACCGGGGAGCTGTTTTTT. It translates to CASRPAANTGELFF.

The chain combines TRBV2 with TRBJ2-1, with 14 positions matching TRBD2. Per the germline V gene, CDR1 is SNHLY and CDR2 is FYNNEI. The CDR3 covers 17 residues. Trimming cost V 6 bases and J 10 bases; bases outside gene matches: 14. CDR3 nucleotide sequence: TGTGCCAGCAGCGCACCGGGACTAGCGGGAGCGATCGGAGAGCAGTTCTTC. Its protein is CASSAPGLAGAIGEQFF.

V gene TRBV6-5 combines with J gene TRBJ2-7, with D perhaps matching TRBD1 (5 bases). CDR1 MNHEY and CDR2 SVGAGI come from the germline V gene. This CDR3 is built from 14 residues. Trimming took off 2 bases at V and 3 bases at J, with 11 bases between the two ends. CDR3 residues: CASSYTPGRYEQYF. CDR3 nucleotides: TGTGCCAGCAGTTACACCCCAGGGCGCTACGAGCAGTACTTC.

CDR3 sequence (DNA): TGTGCCAGCCCCTATCCGAGTAATGGCTCCTACAATGAGCAGTTCTTC. Protein product: CASPYPSNGSYNEQFF. The rearrangement uses TRBV5-6 and TRBJ2-1; no clear D gene. The CDR3 runs to 16 residues. The V gene lost 7 bases and the J gene lost 0 bases, with 17 bases spanning the gap. Germline loops: CDR1 SGHDT, CDR2 YYEEEE.

By share, this clone ranks as large. V is TRBV10-1 and J is TRBJ1-1; no reliable D call. V dropped 0 bases and J dropped 5 bases, with 13 bases sitting between them. CDR3 length: 15 residues. Germline V gives CDR1 WNHNN, CDR2 SYGVQD (reference sequence). The CDR3 reads CASSESMEQRTEAFF. The CDR3 nucleotides are TGCGCCAGCAGTGAGTCAATGGAGCAGAGGACTGAAGCTTTCTTT.

This clone appeared a few times. The genes are TRBV28 and TRBJ1-1; the D gene is possibly TRBD1 (5 bases). Germline values: CDR1 MDHEN, CDR2 SYDVKM. Between the trimmed V and J ends, which lost 7 bases and 1 base, there was a span of 13 bases. The CDR3 covers 14 residues. The CDR3 DNA is TGTGCCAGCAAAAGGGAGGGGAGGAACACTGAAGCTTTCTTT. Protein: CASKREGRNTEAFF.

This clone was recorded a few times. The CDR3 nucleotides read TGTGCCAGCAGCTTAGTTGGTAGCAGCTACGAGCAGTACTTC. This sequence encodes CASSLVGSSYEQYF. The gene calls are TRBV7-2 and TRBJ2-7; D unclear. This CDR3 has 14 residues. The V gene lost 1 base and the J gene lost 3 bases, with 10 bases spanning the gap. Per the germline V gene, CDR1 is SGHTA and CDR2 is FQGNSA.

The J gene is TRBJ1-6, the V gene TRBV5-6; 7 nucleotides agree with TRBD1. Germline V gives CDR1 SGHDT, CDR2 YYEEEE. The CDR3 runs 15 residues. Germline trimming cut 2 bases from V and 8 bases from J; bases unmatched to any gene: 7. CDR3 DNA sequence: TGTGCCAGCAGCTTAGGGGACAGCCCCCATTCACCCCTCCACTTT. Its protein product is CASSLGDSPHSPLHF.

The V and J genes are TRBV29-1 and TRBJ2-5; D may be TRBD1 (5 bases). The CDR3 spans 13 residues. From germline, CDR1 is SQVTM and CDR2 ANQGSEA. Trimming cost V 5 bases and J 4 bases, with 14 bases left between them. The CDR3 sequence: CSVTDQGRETQYF. The DNA for the CDR3 is TGCAGCGTTACCGACCAGGGCAGAGAGACCCAGTACTTC. Based on the CDR3 plus reference TRBV29-1 and TRBJ2-5, the full variable domain is SAVISQKPSRDICQRGTSLTIQCQVDSQVTMMFWYRQQPGQSLTLIATANQGSEATYESGFVIDKFPISRPNLTFSTLTVSNMSPEDSSIYLCSVTDQGRETQYFGPGTRLLVL.

The rearrangement uses TRBV28 and TRBJ1-1; 9 bases are shared with TRBD1. The CDR3 spans 17 residues. The J segment lost 4 bases and the V segment lost 4 bases, leaving 13 bases of the junction unmatched. The germline CDR1 and CDR2 sequences are MDHEN and SYDVKM. CDR3 sequence: CASSWGLRDRASTEAFF. The CDR3 bases are TGTGCCAGCAGTTGGGGTCTCCGGGACAGGGCTAGCACTGAAGCTTTCTTT.

This clone was seen a handful of times. V usage is TRBV6-6 and J usage is TRBJ1-1; 9 bases are a match to TRBD1. After removal of 7 bases from V and 4 bases from J, the junction contained 10 bases not matched to a gene. The CDR3 runs 15 residues. Germline CDR1 and CDR2: MNHNY and SVGAGI (reference sequence). The DNA of the CDR3 is TGTGCCAGCATCTTGGGCGGGACAGGGACCACTGAAGCTTTCTTT. Its translation is CASILGGTGTTEAFF.

This chain links TRBV13 with TRBJ2-7; weak D call: TRBD1 (5 bases). Looked up from germline, CDR1 is PRHDT and CDR2 is FYEKMQ (reference sequence). CDR3 length: 12 amino acids. The V end was cut by 4 bases, the J end by 6 bases, with 10 bases between. CDR3 DNA: TGTGCCAGCAGCTCACAGGTTCCCGAGCAGTACTTC. Translating it yields CASSSQVPEQYF.

This sequence joins TRBV5-1 and TRBJ2-2; 8 bases are a match to TRBD2. The CDR3 extends over 14 amino acids. The J segment lost 4 bases and the V segment lost 8 bases, leaving 7 bases of the junction unmatched. Germline CDR1 reads SGHRS; CDR2 reads YFSETQ. CDR3 in amino acids: CASSGGVATGELFF. Here the CDR3 DNA reads TGCGCCAGTTCCGGGGGGGTCGCCACCGGGGAGCTGTTTTTT.

The chain recombines TRBV2 with TRBJ1-1; possible D gene TRBD1, 6 bases. This CDR3 has 15 amino acids. Trimming stripped 3 bases from V and 2 bases from J, with 13 bases between. The germline gives CDR1 SNHLY, CDR2 FYNNEI. CDR3 residues: CASSDRGRGNTEAFF. The DNA for the CDR3 is TGTGCCAGCAGTGACAGGGGACGGGGAAACACTGAAGCTTTCTTT.

V usage is TRBV5-1 and J usage is TRBJ1-2; 8 bases map to TRBD1. The CDR3 runs to 13 residues. Germline V lookup: CDR1 SGHRS, CDR2 YFSETQ. The V and J ends lost 5 bases and 7 bases, in that order; junction bases with no gene match: 7. The CDR3 loop reads CASRPPGGGGYTF. The CDR3 nucleotides are TGCGCCAGCAGGCCGCCAGGGGGCGGTGGCTACACCTTC.

The chain recombines TRBV28 with TRBJ2-7, with 7 bases fitting TRBD2. CDR3 length: 12 residues. V lost 1 base and J lost 7; bases outside the gene matches: 1. Germline CDR1 MDHEN, CDR2 SYDVKM. The CDR3 bases are TGTGCCAGCAGTTTATTGGGGGGGGAGCAGTACTTC. Translated: CASSLLGGEQYF.

This clone was counted only a few times. DNA for the CDR3: TGTGCCAGCAGCTGGGACAGATCCTACGAGCAGTACTTC. Protein: CASSWDRSYEQYF. The J gene is TRBJ2-7, the V gene TRBV7-9, with 7 bases aligning to TRBD1. The trim removed 4 bases at V and 1 base at J, leaving 1 base unmatched. This CDR3 comprises 13 residues. Per germline, CDR1 SEHNR and CDR2 FQNEAQ (reference sequence).

The J gene is TRBJ2-6, the V gene TRBV5-6, with D possibly being TRBD2 (5 bases). Germline V gives CDR1 SGHDT, CDR2 YYEEEE. The CDR3 runs 12 residues. The germline V and J ends were trimmed by 0 bases and 13 bases, with 8 bases remaining between them. The CDR3 sequence: CASSLDRGVLTF. As DNA, the CDR3 is TGTGCCAGCAGCTTGGACAGAGGGGTCCTGACTTTC.

This clone showed up just a few times. This chain connects TRBV6-1 to TRBJ1-2; D gene ambiguous. This CDR3 region has 15 residues. Germline CDR1 MNHNS, CDR2 SASEGT. V lost 4 bases and J lost 0, with 12 bases in between. CDR3 bases: TGTGCCAGCAGTGTCGATTTTTTAGCTAACTATGGCTACACCTTC. Translation gives CASSVDFLANYGYTF.

The chain couples TRBV7-9 to TRBJ1-4; a weak D match, TRBD1 (6 bases). Germline V gene sequence: CDR1 SEHNR, CDR2 FQNEAQ (reference sequence). V was clipped by 3 bases and J by 4 bases, with 9 bases between them. This CDR3 region has 14 residues. The CDR3 region has the DNA TGTGCCAGCAGCTTTACACAGGGTAATGAAAAACTGTTTTTT. As protein: CASSFTQGNEKLFF.

The V and J genes are TRBV6-1 and TRBJ1-6; TRBD1 agrees at 12 bases. The J segment lost 10 bases and the V segment lost 5 bases, leaving 3 bases of the junction unmatched. The CDR3 extends over 14 amino acids. Germline CDR1 and CDR2: MNHNS and SASEGT. Written as DNA, the CDR3 is TGTGCCAGCAGTCCCGGGACAGGGGGCTCACCCCTCCACTTT. It translates to CASSPGTGGSPLHF.

This clone was found once. The V call is TRBV4-3, the J call TRBJ2-3; weak D call: TRBD1 (6 bases). The germline V gene encodes CDR1 LGHNA and CDR2 YSLEER. CDR3 length: 16 residues. Trimming took off 5 bases at V and 3 bases at J, with 18 bases between the two ends. This chain's CDR3 is CASSSERGGVTDTQYF. CDR3 DNA sequence: TGCGCCAGCAGCTCCGAGAGAGGGGGAGTTACAGATACGCAGTATTTT.

This clone was found once. The chain combines TRBV7-9 with TRBJ2-1; 12 bases are shared with TRBD2. Per the germline V gene, CDR1 is SEHNR and CDR2 is FQNEAQ (reference sequence). Losses at the gene ends were 5 bases for V and 4 bases for J; bases not matched to a gene: 12. This CDR3 is 18 amino acids long. The CDR3 protein is CASSPTPFGTSGYNEQFF. CDR3 sequence (DNA): TGTGCCAGCAGCCCAACACCCTTTGGGACTAGCGGGTACAATGAGCAGTTCTTC.

The CDR3 nucleotides read TGTGCCAGCAGCGAGGGGGGACAGTTGGGAACTGAAGCTTTCTTT. Protein: CASSEGGQLGTEAFF. V and J are TRBV9 and TRBJ1-1; the match to TRBD1 covers 7 bases. The V gene end was trimmed by 3 bases and the J gene end by 5 bases; junction bases not matched to a gene: 10. The CDR3 loop spans 15 amino acids. Germline V lookup: CDR1 SGDLS, CDR2 YYNGEE. The full variable domain, rest sourced from reference TRBV9 and TRBJ1-1, is DSGVTQTPKHLITATGQRVTLRCSPRSGDLSVYWYQQSLDQGLQFLIQYYNGEERAKGNILERFSAQQFPDLHSELNLSSLELGDSALYFCASSEGGQLGTEAFFGQGTRLTVV.

The chain combines TRBV4-3 with TRBJ2-7; maybe TRBD1 (5 bases). This CDR3 comprises 16 residues. Germline assignment: CDR1 LGHNA and CDR2 YSLEER. V lost 0 bases and J 6 bases, leaving 18 bases between the germline ends. The CDR3 bases are TGCGCCAGCAGCCAAGATCGACGTCAGGGAATGAGCGAGCAGTACTTC. Translated: CASSQDRRQGMSEQYF.

This clone has more than one count but fewer than ten. The CDR3 sequence is CASSLGGGFYEQYF. The CDR3 nucleotides are TGTGCCAGCAGCTTAGGCGGCGGATTCTACGAGCAGTACTTC. The chain employs TRBV7-6 and TRBJ2-7, with unresolved D. Deletions cut 1 base from V and 3 bases from J, with 10 bases between. The V gene's germline CDR1 is SGHVS and CDR2 FNYEAQ. This CDR3 contains 14 residues.

This clone showed up just a few times. The chain uses TRBV5-1 and TRBJ1-1; D is perhaps TRBD1 (5 bases). Trimming left V 0 bases short and J 1 base short, with 10 bases between. The V gene's germline CDR1 is SGHRS and CDR2 YFSETQ. The CDR3 consists of 15 residues. The CDR3 nucleotides read TGCGCCAGCAGCTTGGACCGGGGGGGGAACACTGAAGCTTTCTTT. This gives the protein CASSLDRGGNTEAFF. The whole variable domain, filled in from reference TRBV5-1 and TRBJ1-1, reads KAGVTQTPRYLIKTRGQQVTLSCSPISGHRSVSWYQQTPGQGLQFLFEYFSETQRNKGNFPGRFSGRQFSNSRSEMNVSTLELGDSALYLCASSLDRGGNTEAFFGQGTRLTVV.

This clone was seen once. The chain employs TRBV18 and TRBJ2-7; D perhaps matches TRBD1 (6 bases). The V end lost 3 bases, the J end lost 2 bases, and 8 bases lay between the germline ends. The CDR3 loop spans 13 amino acids. Germline V CDR1 and CDR2: KGHSH, LQKENI. This CDR3 reads CASSPGQTYEQYF. CDR3 nucleotides: TGTGCCAGCTCACCGGGACAAACCTACGAGCAGTACTTC.

This rearrangement joins TRBV5-1 to TRBJ1-1; D gene unclear. Germline loops: CDR1 SGHRS, CDR2 YFSETQ. CDR3 length equals 14 residues. V was pared by 0 bases and J by 1 base, with 7 bases between. DNA of the CDR3: TGCGCCAGCAGCTTGGGGCAGGCGAACACTGAAGCTTTCTTT. Translated: CASSLGQANTEAFF. Drawing the rest from reference TRBV5-1 and TRBJ1-1, the complete variable domain is KAGVTQTPRYLIKTRGQQVTLSCSPISGHRSVSWYQQTPGQGLQFLFEYFSETQRNKGNFPGRFSGRQFSNSRSEMNVSTLELGDSALYLCASSLGQANTEAFFGQGTRLTVV.